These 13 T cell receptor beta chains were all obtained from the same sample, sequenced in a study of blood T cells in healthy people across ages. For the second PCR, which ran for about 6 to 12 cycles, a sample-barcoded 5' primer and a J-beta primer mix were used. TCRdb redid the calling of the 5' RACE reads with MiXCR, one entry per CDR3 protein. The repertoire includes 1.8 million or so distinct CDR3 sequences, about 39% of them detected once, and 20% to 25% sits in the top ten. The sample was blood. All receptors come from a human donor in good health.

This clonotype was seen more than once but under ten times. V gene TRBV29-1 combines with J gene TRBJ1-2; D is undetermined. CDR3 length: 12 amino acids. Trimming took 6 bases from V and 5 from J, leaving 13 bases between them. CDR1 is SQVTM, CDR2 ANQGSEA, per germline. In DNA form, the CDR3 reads TGCAGCGTGGACTGGTACCCGTATGGCTACACCTTC. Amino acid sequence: CSVDWYPYGYTF.

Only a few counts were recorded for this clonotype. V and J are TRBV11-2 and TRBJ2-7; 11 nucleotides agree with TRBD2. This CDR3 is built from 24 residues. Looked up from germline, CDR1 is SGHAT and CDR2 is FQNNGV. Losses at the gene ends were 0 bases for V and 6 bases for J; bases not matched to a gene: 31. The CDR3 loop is CASSLDLRLAGGIVAAIPLTEQYF. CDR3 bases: TGTGCCAGCAGCTTAGATCTCCGGCTAGCGGGGGGTATTGTCGCAGCAATCCCCCTTACCGAGCAGTACTTC.

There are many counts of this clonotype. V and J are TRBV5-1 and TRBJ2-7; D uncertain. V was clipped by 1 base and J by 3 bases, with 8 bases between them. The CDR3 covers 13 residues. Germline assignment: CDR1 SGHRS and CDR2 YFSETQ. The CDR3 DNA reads TGCGCCAGCAGCTTGAGTCCAGGCTACGAGCAGTACTTC. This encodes CASSLSPGYEQYF.

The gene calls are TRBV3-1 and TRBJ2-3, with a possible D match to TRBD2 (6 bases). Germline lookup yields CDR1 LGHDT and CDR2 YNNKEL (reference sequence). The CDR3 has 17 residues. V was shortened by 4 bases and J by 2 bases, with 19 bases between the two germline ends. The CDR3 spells CASSLLGVSGITDTQYF. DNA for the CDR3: TGTGCCAGCAGCCTCCTGGGGGTTAGCGGTATCACAGATACGCAGTATTTT.

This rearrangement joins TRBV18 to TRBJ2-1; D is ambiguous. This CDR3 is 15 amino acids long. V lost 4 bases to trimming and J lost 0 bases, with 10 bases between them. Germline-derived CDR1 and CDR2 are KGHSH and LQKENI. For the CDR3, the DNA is TGTGCCAGCTCACGTAACCAGAGCTCCTACAATGAGCAGTTCTTC. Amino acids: CASSRNQSSYNEQFF.

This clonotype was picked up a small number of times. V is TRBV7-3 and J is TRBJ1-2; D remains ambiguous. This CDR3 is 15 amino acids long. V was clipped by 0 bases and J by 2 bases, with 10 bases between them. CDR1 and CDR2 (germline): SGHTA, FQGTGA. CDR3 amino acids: CASSLTYGENYGYTF. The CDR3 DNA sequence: TGTGCCAGCAGCTTAACCTACGGCGAAAACTATGGCTACACCTTC.

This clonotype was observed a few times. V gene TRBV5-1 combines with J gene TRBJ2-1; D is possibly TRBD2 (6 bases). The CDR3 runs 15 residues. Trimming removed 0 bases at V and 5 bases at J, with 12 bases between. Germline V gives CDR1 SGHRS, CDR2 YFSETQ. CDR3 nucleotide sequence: TGCGCCAGCAGCTTGGGGCGGGGTTTAAACAATGAGCAGTTCTTC. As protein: CASSLGRGLNNEQFF.

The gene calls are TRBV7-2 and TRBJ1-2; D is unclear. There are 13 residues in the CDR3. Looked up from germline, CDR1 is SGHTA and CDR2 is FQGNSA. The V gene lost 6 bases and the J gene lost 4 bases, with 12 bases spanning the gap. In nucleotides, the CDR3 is TGTGCCAGCAGTAATGGACGTGGCTATGGCTACACCTTC. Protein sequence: CASSNGRGYGYTF.

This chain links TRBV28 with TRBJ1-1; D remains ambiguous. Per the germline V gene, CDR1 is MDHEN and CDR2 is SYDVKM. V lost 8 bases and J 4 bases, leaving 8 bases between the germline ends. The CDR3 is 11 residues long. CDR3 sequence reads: CASGRRTEAFF. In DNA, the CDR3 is TGTGCCAGCGGACGCCGCACTGAAGCTTTCTTT.

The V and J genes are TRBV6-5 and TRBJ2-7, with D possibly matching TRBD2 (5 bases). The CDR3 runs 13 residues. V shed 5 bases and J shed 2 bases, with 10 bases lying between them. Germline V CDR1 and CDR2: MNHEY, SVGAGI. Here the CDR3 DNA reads TGTGCCAGCAGTCGAGAGAGGGCCTACGAGCAGTACTTC. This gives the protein CASSRERAYEQYF.

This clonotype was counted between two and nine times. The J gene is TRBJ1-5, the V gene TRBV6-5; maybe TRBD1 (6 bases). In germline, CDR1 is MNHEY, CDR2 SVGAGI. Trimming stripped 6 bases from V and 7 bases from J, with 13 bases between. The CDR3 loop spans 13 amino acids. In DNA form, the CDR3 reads TGTGCCAGCAGGAACAGGGTCGGGCAGCCCCAGCATTTT. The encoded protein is CASRNRVGQPQHF.

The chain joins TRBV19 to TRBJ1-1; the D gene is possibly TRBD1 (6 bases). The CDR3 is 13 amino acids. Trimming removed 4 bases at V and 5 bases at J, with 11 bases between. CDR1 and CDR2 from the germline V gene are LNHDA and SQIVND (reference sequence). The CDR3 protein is CASSNVRGTEAFF. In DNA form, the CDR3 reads TGTGCCAGTAGTAACGTCAGGGGTACTGAAGCTTTCTTT.

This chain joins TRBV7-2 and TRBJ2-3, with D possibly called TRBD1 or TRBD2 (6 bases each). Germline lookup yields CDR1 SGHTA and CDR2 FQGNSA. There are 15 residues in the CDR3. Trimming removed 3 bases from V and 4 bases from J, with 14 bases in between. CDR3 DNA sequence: TGTGCCAGCAGCTTGTTGAGGGGGGCAGCAGATACGCAGTATTTT. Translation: CASSLLRGAADTQYF.